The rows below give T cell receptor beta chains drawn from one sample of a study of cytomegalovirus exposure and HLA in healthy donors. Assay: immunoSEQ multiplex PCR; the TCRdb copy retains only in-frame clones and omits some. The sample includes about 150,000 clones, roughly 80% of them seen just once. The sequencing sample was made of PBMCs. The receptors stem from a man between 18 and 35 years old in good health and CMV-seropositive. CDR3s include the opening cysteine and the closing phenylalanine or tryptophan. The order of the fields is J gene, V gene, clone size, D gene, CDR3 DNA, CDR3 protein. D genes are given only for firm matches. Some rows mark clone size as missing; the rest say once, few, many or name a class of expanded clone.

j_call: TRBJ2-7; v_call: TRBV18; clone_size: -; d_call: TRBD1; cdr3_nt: TGTGCCAGCTCCCGAAGACAGGGACCCTACGAGCAGTACTTC; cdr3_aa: CASSRRQGPYEQYF
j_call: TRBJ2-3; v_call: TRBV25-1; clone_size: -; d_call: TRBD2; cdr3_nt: TGTGCCAGCCGGGAGGCAGATACGCAGTATTTT; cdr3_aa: CASREADTQYF
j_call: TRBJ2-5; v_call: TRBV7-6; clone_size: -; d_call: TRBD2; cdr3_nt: TGTGCCAGCAGCTTATACCCAGCGGGAACGCTCCAAGAGACCCAGTACTTC; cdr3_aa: CASSLYPAGTLQETQYF
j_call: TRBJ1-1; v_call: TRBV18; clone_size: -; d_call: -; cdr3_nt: TGTGCCAGCTCACCTCCCGTGAACACTGAAGCTTTCTTT; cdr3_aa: CASSPPVNTEAFF
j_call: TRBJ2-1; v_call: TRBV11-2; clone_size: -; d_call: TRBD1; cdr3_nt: TGTGCCAGCAGCTTTACCACAGGGGTGTACAATGAGCAGTTCTTC; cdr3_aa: CASSFTTGVYNEQFF
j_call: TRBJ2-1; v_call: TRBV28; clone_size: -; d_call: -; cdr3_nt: TGTGCCAGCCTCACCGGGACTCAAGATCTCAATGAGCAGTTCTTC; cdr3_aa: CASLTGTQDLNEQFF
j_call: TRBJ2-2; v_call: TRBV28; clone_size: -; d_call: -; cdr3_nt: TGTGCCAGCAGCGAAGGGACTACCGGGGAGCTGTTTTTT; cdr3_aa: CASSEGTTGELFF
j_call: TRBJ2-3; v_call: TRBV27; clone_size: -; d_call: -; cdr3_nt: TGTGCCAGCAGTGCCGGGACTGGGGGGAGCACAGATACGCAGTATTTT; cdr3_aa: CASSAGTGGSTDTQYF
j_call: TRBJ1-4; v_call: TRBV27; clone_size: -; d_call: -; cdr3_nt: TGTGCCAGCAGTTTGGGCCAGGGCGGTGAAAAACTGTTTTTT; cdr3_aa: CASSLGQGGEKLFF
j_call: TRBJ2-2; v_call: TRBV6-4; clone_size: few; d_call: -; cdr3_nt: TGTGCCAGCAGTGACCTTAGCGGCACCGGGGAGCTGTTTTTT; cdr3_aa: CASSDLSGTGELFF
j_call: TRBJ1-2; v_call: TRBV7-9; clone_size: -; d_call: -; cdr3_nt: TGTGCCAGCAGCACCCAAACAGGGCCGCTCTATGGCTACACCTTC; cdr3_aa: CASSTQTGPLYGYTF
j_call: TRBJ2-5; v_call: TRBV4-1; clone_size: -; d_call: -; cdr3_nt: TGCGCCAGCAGCCAAGAAAGGGGTGAGACCCAGTACTTC; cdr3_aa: CASSQERGETQYF
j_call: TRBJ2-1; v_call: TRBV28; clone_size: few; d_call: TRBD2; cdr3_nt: TGTGCCAGCAGTTCCCTTGGACTAGCGGGAGGCCCCCGGGATGAGCAGTTCTTC; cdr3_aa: CASSSLGLAGGPRDEQFF
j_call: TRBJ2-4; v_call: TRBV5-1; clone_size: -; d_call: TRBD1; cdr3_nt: TGCGCCAGCAGTTTACAGGGGAATGGGGACATTCAGTACTTC; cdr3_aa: CASSLQGNGDIQYF
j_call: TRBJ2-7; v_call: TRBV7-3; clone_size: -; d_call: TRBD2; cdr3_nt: TGTGCCAGCAGCTTAATCGCTGGCGGGAGGACCGAGCAGTACTTC; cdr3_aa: CASSLIAGGRTEQYF
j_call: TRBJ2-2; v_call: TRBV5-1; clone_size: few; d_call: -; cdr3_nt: TGCGCCAGCAGCCCAACAGCCTCGAACACCGGGGAGCTGTTTTTT; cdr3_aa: CASSPTASNTGELFF
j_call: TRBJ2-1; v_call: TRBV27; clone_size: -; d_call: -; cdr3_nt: TGTGCCAGCAGTTTTCGGAGCTCCTACAATGAGCAGTTCTTC; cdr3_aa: CASSFRSSYNEQFF
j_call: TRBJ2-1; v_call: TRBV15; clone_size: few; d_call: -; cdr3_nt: TGTGCCACCAGCAGTTCAGTTCCTAGCGCGGCCCATGAGCAGTTCTTC; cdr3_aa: CATSSSVPSAAHEQFF
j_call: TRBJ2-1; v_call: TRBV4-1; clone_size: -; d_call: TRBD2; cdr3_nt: TGCGCCAGCAGCCAAGATTCCTCGGCTAGCGGGAGTGGGGAGCAGTTCTTC; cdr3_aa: CASSQDSSASGSGEQFF
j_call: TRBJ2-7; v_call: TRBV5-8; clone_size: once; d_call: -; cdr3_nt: TGTGCCAGCAGCTTTGAAGCGAGCTCCTACGAGCAGTACTTC; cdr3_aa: CASSFEASSYEQYF
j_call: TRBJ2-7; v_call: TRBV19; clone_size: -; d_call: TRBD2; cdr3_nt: TGTGCCAGTAGTATAGCGGGAGGGCCCTACGAGCAGTACTTC; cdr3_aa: CASSIAGGPYEQYF
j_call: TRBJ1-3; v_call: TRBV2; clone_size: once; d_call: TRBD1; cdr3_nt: TGTGCCAGCACCTTGGACAGGGGTGACACCATATATTTT; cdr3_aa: CASTLDRGDTIYF
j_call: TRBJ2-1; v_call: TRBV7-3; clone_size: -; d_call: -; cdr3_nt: TGTGCCAGCAGCTTCCTAGGGATAGCGGAAGACAATGAGCAGTTCTTC; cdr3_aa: CASSFLGIAEDNEQFF
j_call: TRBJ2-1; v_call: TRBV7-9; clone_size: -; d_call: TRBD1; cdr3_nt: TGTGCCAGCAGCGGGGACAGGGGAAGCTCCTACAATGAGCAGTTCTTC; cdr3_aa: CASSGDRGSSYNEQFF
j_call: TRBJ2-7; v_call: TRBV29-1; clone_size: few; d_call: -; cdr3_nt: TGCAGCGCCCGACCCGATACAGCCGTACCTGACGAGCAGTACTTC; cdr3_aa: CSARPDTAVPDEQYF
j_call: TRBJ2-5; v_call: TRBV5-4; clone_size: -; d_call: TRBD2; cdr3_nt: TGTGCCAGCAGCCGGACTAGTGGGTACCAAGAGACCCAGTACTTC; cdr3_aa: CASSRTSGYQETQYF
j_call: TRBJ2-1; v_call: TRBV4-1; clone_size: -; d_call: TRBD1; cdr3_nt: TGCGCCAGCAAGAAATGGGACAGGGGCCCCAATGAGCAGTTCTTC; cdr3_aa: CASKKWDRGPNEQFF
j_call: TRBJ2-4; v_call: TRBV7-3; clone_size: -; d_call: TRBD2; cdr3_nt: TGTGCCAGCAGCTTAATCCTTACTAGCGGGCTCCACCACCGCATTCAGTACTTC; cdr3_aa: CASSLILTSGLHHRIQYF
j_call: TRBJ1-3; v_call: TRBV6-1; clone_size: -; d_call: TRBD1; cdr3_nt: TGTGCCAGCAGTGATTGGACAGGGGCTGGAAACACCATATATTTT; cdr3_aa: CASSDWTGAGNTIYF
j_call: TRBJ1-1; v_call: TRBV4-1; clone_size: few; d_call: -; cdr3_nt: TGCGCCAGCAGCCAACTGGGCGGGCCTGAAGCTTTCTTT; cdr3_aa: CASSQLGGPEAFF
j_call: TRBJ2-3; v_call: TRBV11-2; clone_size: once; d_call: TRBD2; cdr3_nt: TGTGCCAGCAGCCCGGGACTAGCGGGAGTGGAAGATACGCAGTATTTT; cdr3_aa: CASSPGLAGVEDTQYF
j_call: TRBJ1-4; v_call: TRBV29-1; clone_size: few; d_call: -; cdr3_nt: TGCAGCGTTGAAGACAGGGCCACTAATGAAAAACTGTTTTTT; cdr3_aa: CSVEDRATNEKLFF
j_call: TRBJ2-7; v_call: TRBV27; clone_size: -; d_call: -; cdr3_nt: TGTGCCAGCAGTTTTAACCACGGGGGCGAGCAGTACTTC; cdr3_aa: CASSFNHGGEQYF
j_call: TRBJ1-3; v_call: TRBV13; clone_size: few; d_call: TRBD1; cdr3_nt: TGTGCCAGCAGTAAGGACAGGGATCGTAGATGGGAAAACACCATATATTTT; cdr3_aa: CASSKDRDRRWENTIYF
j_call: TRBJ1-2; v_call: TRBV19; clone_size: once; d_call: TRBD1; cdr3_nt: TGTGCCAGTAGTACTGGGGCAGGGGGCGGCTACACCTTC; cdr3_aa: CASSTGAGGGYTF
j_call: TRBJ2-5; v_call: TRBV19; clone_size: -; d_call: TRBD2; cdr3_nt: TGTGCCAGTAGTGCCAGGACTAGCGGGATCCCAGAGACCCAGTACTTC; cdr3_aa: CASSARTSGIPETQYF
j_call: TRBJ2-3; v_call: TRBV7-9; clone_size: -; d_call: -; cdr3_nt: TGTGCCAGCGGGTTGAGCGGGAGCACAGATACGCAGTATTTT; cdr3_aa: CASGLSGSTDTQYF
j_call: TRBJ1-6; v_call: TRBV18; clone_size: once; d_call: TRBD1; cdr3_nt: TGTGCCAGCTCCCATGACAGGGAAGGTTCACCCCTCCACTTT; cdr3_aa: CASSHDREGSPLHF
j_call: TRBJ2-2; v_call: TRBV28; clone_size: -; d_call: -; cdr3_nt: TGTGCCAGCAGCAAACTGCTTACCGGGGAGCTGTTTTTT; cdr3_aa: CASSKLLTGELFF
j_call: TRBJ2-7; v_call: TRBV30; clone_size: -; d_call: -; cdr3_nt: TGTGCCTGGATGGCGGCCTCGGGATACGAGCAGTACTTC; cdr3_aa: CAWMAASGYEQYF
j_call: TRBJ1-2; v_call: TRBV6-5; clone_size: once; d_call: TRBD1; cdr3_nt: TGTGCCAGCAGTTCAAGACAGGGTTTAAACTATGGCTACACCTTC; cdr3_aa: CASSSRQGLNYGYTF
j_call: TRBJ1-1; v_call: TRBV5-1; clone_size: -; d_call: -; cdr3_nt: TGCGCCAGCAGTCGAGGGAGGTTCACTTTGAACACTGAAGCTTTCTTT; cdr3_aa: CASSRGRFTLNTEAFF
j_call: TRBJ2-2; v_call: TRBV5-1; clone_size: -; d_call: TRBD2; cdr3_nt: TGCGCCAGCATCTTCTCTAGCGGGAGTAACACCGGGGAGCTGTTTTTT; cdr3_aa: CASIFSSGSNTGELFF
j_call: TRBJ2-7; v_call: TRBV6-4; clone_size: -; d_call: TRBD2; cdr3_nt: TGTGCCAGCAGTCCTTTAGCGGGAGCCTACGAGCAGTACTTC; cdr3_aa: CASSPLAGAYEQYF
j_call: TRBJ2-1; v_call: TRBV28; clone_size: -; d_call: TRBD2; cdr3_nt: TGTGCCAGCAGTGGACTAGCGGGAGGGGGCGGTAACAATGAGCAGTTCTTC; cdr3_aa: CASSGLAGGGGNNEQFF